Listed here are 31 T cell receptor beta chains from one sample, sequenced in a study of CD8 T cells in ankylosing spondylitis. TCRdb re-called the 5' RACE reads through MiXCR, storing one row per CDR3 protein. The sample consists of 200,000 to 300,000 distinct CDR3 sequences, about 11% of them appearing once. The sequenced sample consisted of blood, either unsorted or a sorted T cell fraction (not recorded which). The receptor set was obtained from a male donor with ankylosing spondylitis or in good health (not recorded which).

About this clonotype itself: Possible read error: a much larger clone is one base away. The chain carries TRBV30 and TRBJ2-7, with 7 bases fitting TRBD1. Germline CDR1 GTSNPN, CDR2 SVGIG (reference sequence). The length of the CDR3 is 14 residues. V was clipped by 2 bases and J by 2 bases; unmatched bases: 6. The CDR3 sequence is CAWSLRQGPYEQYF. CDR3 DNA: TGTGCCTGGAGTTTACGACAGGGACCCTACGAGCAGTACTTC. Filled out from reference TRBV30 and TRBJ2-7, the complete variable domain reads SQTIHQWPATLVQPVGSPLSLECTVEGTSNPNLYWYRQAAGRGLQLLFYSVGIGQISSEVPQNLSASRPQDRQFILSSKKLLLSDSGFYLCAWSLRQGPYEQYFGPGTRLTVT.

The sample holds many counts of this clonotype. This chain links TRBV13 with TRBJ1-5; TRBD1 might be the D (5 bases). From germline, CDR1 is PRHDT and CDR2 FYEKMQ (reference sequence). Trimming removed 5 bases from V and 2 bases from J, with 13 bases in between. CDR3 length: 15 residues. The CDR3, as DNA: TGTGCCAGCAGCCAGAGAGGGGCGGGCAATCAGCCCCAGCATTTT. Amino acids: CASSQRGAGNQPQHF.

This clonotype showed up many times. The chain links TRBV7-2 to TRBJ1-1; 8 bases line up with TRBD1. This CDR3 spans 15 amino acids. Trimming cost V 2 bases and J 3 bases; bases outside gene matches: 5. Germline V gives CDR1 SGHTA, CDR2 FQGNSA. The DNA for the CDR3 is TGTGCCAGCAGCTTACAGGGGGCCGGGTACACTGAAGCTTTCTTT. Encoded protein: CASSLQGAGYTEAFF. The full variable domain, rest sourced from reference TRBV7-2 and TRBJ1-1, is GAGVSQSPSNKVTEKGKDVELRCDPISGHTALYWYRQSLGQGLEFLIYFQGNSAPDKSGLPSDRFSAERTGGSVSTLTIQRTQQEDSAVYLCASSLQGAGYTEAFFGQGTRLTVV.

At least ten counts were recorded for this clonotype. The CDR3 DNA reads as TGTGCCAGCAGTTTATTAGGGGTATTAGCGGAGCCGAACACCGGGGAGCTGTTTTTT. Translated, it gives CASSLLGVLAEPNTGELFF. The chain combines TRBV12-3 or TRBV12-4 with TRBJ2-2, with D perhaps TRBD2 (6 bases). This CDR3 contains 19 residues. V was shortened by 2 bases and J by 0 bases, with 19 bases between the two germline ends.

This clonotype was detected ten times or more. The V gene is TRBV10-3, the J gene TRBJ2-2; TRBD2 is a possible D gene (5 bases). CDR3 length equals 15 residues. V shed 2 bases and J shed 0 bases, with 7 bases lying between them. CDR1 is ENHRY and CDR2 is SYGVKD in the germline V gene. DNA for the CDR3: TGTGCCATCAGTGAGCAGGAGGCGAACACCGGGGAGCTGTTTTTT. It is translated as CAISEQEANTGELFF.

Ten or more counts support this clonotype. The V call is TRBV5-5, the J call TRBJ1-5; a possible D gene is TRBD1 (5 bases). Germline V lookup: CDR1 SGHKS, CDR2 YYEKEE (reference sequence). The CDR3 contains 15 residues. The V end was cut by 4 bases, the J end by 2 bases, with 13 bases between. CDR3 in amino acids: CASSREGSRNQPQHF. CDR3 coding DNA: TGTGCCAGCAGCCGTGAGGGGAGTCGCAATCAGCCCCAGCATTTT.

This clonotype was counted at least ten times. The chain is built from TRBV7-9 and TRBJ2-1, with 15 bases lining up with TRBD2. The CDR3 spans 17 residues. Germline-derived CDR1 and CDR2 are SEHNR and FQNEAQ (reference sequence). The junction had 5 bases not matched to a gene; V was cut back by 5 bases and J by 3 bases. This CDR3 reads CASSPGTSGGYYNEQFF. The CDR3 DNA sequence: TGTGCCAGCAGCCCAGGGACTAGCGGGGGGTACTACAATGAGCAGTTCTTC.

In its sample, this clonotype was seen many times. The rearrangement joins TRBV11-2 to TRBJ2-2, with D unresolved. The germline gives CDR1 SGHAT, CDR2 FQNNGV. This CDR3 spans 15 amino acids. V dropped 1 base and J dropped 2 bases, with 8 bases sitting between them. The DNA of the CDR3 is TGTGCCAGCAGCTTAGTCCCACTTAACACCGGGGAGCTGTTTTTT. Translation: CASSLVPLNTGELFF.

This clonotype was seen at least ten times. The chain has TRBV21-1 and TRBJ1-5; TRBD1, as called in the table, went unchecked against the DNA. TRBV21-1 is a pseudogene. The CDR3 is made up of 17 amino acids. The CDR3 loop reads CASTLRQGPGAHQPQHF. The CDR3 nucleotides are TGTGCCAGCACCCTTCGCCAGGGCCCGGGGGCCCATCAGCCCCAGCATTTT.

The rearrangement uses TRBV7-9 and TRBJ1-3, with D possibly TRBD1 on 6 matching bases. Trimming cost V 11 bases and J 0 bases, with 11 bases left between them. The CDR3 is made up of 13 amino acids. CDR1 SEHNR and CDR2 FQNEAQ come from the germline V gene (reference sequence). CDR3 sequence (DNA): TGTGCCGGGGAACAGGGCTCTGGAAACACCATATATTTT. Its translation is CAGEQGSGNTIYF. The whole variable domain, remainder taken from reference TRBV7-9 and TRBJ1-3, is DTGVSQNPRHKITKRGQNVTFRCDPISEHNRLYWYRQTLGQGPEFLTYFQNEAQLEKSRLLSDRFSAERPKGSFSTLEIQRTEQGDSAMYLCAGEQGSGNTIYFGEGSWLTVV.

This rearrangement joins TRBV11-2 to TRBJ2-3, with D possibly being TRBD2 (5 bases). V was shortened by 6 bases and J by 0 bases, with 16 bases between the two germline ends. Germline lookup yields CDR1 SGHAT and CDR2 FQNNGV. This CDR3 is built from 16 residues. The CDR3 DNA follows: TGTGCCAGCAGTCCGAACCAGCGGCTTAGCACAGATACGCAGTATTTT. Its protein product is CASSPNQRLSTDTQYF.

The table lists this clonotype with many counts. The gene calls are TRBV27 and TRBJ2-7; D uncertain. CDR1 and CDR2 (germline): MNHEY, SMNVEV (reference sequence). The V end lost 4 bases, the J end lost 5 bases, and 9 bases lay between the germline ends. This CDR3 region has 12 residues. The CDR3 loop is CASSSAFNEQYF. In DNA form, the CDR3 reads TGTGCCAGCAGTTCGGCCTTTAACGAGCAGTACTTC.

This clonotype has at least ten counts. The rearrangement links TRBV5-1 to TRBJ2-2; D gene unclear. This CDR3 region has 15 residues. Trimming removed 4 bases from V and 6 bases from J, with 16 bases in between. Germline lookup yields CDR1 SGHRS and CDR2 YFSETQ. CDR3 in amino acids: CASSPRGDSAGELFF. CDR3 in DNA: TGCGCCAGCAGCCCGCGTGGGGATTCAGCCGGGGAGCTGTTTTTT.

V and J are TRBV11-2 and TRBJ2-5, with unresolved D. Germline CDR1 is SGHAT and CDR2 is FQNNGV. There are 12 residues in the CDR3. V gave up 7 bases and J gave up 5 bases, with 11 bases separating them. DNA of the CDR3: TGTGCCAGCAATAACCGTTGGGAGACCCAGTACTTC. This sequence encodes CASNNRWETQYF. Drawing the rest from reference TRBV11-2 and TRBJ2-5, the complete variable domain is EAGVAQSPRYKIIEKRQSVAFWCNPISGHATLYWYQQILGQGPKLLIQFQNNGVVDDSQLPKDRFSAERLKGVDSTLKIQPAKLEDSAVYLCASNNRWETQYFGPGTRLLVL.

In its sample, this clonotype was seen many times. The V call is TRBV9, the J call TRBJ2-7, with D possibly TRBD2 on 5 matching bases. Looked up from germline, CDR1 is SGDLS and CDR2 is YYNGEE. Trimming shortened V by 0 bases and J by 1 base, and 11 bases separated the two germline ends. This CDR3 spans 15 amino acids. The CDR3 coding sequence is TGTGCCAGCAGCGTAGATGAGGGCCAGTCCTACGAGCAGTACTTC. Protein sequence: CASSVDEGQSYEQYF.

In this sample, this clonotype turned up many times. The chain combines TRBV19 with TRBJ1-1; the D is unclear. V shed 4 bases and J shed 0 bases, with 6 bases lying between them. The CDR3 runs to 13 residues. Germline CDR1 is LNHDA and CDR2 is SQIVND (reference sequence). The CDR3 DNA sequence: TGTGCCAGTAGTAAGCGAATGAACACTGAAGCTTTCTTT. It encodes CASSKRMNTEAFF.

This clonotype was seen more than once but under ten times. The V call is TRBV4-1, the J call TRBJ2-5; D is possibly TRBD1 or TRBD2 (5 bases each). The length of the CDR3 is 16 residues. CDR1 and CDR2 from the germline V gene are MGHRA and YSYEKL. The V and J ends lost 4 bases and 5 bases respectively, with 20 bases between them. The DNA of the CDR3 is TGCGCCAGCAGCCCATCGGGACGGGGTAGTGGGGAGACCCAGTACTTC. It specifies CASSPSGRGSGETQYF.

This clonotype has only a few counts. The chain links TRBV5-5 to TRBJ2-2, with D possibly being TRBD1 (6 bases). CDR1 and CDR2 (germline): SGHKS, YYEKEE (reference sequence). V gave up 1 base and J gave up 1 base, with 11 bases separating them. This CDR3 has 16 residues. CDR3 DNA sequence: TGTGCCAGCAGCTTGCGTTACAGGGAGAACACCGGGGAGCTGTTTTTT. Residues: CASSLRYRENTGELFF.

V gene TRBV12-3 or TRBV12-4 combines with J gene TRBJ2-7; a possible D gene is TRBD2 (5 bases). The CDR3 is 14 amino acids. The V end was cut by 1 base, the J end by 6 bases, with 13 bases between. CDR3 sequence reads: CASSLGPGTAEQYF. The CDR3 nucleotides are TGTGCCAGCAGTTTAGGACCGGGAACGGCCGAGCAGTACTTC.

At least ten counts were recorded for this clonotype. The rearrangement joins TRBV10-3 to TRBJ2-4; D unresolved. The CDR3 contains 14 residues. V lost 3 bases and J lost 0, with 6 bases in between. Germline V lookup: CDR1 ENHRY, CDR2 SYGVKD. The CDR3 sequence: CAISESLAKNIQYF. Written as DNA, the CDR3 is TGTGCCATCAGTGAATCGCTAGCCAAAAACATTCAGTACTTC.

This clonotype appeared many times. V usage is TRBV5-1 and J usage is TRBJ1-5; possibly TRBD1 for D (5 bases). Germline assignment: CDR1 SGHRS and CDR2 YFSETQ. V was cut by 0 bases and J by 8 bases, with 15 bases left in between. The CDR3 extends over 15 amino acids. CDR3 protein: CASSLARGEMEPQHF. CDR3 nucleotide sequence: TGCGCCAGCAGCTTGGCCAGAGGGGAAATGGAGCCCCAGCATTTT.

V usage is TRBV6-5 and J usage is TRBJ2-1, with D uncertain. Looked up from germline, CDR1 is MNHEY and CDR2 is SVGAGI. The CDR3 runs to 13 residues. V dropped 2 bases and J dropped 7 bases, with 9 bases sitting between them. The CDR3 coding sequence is TGTGCCAGCAGTTACGACCTATTAAATGAGCAGTTCTTC. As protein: CASSYDLLNEQFF.

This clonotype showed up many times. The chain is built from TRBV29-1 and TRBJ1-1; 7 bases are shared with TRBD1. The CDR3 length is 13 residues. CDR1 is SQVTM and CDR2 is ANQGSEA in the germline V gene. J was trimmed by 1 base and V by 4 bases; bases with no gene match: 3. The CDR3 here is CSVGGQPNTEAFF. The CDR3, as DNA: TGCAGCGTTGGGGGACAGCCGAACACTGAAGCTTTCTTT.

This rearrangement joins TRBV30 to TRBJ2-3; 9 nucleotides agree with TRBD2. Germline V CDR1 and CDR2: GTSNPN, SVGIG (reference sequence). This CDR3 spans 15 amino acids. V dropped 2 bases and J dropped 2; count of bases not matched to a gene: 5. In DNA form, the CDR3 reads TGTGCCTGGAGTAGCGGGGGGCGGTACACAGATACGCAGTATTTT. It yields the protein CAWSSGGRYTDTQYF.

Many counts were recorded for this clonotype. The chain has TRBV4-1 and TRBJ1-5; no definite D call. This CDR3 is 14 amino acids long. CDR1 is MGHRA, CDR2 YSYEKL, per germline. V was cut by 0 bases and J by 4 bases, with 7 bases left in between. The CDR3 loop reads CASSQEAKNQPQHF. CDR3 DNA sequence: TGCGCCAGCAGCCAAGAGGCAAAGAATCAGCCCCAGCATTTT.

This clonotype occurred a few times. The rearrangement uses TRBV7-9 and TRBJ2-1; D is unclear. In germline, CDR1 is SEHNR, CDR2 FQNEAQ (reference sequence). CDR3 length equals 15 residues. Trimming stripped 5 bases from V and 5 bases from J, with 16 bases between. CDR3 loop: CASSPSRSGNNEQFF. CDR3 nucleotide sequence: TGTGCCAGCAGCCCCTCGCGGAGTGGTAACAATGAGCAGTTCTTC.

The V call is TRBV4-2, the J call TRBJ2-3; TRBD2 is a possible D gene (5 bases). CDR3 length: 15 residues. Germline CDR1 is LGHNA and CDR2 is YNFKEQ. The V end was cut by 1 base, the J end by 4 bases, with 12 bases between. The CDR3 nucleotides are TGTGCCAGCAGCCAAGTCGAGGGTGGGTCAGATACGCAGTATTTT. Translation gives CASSQVEGGSDTQYF.

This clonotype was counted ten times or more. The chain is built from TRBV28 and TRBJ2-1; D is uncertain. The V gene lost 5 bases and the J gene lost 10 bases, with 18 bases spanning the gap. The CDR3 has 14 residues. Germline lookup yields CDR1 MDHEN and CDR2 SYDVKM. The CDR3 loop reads CASSGLPVSGEQFF. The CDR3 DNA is TGTGCCAGCAGTGGTCTACCCGTGTCTGGGGAGCAGTTCTTC. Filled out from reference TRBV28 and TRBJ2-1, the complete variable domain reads DVKVTQSSRYLVKRTGEKVFLECVQDMDHENMFWYRQDPGLGLRLIYFSYDVKMKEKGDIPEGYSVSREKKERFSLILESASTNQTSMYLCASSGLPVSGEQFFGPGTRLTVL.

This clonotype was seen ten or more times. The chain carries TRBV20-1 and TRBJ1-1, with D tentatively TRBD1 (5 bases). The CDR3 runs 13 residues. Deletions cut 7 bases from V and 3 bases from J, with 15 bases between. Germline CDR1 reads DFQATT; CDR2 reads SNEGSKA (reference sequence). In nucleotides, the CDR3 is TGCAGTGTCCCATGGGGGAGGGACACTGAAGCTTTCTTT. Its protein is CSVPWGRDTEAFF.

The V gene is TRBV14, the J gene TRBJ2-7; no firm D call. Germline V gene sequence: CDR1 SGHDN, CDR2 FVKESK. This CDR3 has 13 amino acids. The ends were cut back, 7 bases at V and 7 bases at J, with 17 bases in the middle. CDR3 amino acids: CASTQLGTSEQYF. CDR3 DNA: TGTGCCAGCACCCAGTTGGGTACCTCGGAGCAGTACTTC.

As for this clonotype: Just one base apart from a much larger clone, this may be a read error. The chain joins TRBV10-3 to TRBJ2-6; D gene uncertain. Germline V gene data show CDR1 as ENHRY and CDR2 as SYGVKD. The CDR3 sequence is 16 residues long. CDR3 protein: CAISESTLSGVNVLTF. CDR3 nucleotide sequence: TGTGCCATCAGTGAGTCGACACTCTCTGGGGTCAACGTCCTGACTTTC.